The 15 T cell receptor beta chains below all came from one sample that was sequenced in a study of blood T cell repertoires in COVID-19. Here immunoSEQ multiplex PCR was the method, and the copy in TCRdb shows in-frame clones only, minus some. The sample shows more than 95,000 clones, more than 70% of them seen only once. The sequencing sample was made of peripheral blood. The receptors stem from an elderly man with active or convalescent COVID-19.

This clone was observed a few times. The CDR3 coding sequence is TGTGCCAGCAGCCCCCGACGGGCCTATAATTCACCCCTCCACTTT. Encoded protein: CASSPRRAYNSPLHF. V gene TRBV9 combines with J gene TRBJ1-6; unclear D gene. Trimming removed 4 bases at V and 2 bases at J, with 10 bases between. This CDR3 has 15 residues. Germline assignment: CDR1 SGDLS and CDR2 YYNGEE.

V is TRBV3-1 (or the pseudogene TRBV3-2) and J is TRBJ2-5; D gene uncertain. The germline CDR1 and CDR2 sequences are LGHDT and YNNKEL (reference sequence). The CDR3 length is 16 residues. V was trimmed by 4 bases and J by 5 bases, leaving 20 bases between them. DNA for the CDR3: TGTGCCAGCAGCCCGTCCGGGTTAAAAAACGCGGAGACCCAGTACTTC. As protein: CASSPSGLKNAETQYF.

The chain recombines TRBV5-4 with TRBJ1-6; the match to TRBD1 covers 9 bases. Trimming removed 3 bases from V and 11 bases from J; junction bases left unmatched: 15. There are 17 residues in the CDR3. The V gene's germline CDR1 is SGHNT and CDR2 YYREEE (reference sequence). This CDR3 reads CASSSAPPGQGSAPLHF. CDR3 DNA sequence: TGTGCCAGCAGCTCCGCTCCTCCGGGACAGGGTAGCGCACCCCTCCACTTT.

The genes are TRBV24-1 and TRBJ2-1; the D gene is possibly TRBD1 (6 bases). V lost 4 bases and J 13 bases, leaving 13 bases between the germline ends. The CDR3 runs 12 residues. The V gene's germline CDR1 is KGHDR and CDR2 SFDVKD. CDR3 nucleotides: TGTGCCACCAGTGACCCAGGGGCTCTACAGTTCTTC. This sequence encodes CATSDPGALQFF.

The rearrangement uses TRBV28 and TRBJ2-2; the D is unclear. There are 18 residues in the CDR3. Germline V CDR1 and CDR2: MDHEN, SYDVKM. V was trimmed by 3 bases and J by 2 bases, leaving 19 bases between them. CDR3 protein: CASSFDWRSGVNTGELFF. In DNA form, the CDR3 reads TGTGCCAGCAGTTTCGACTGGCGGTCTGGAGTTAACACCGGGGAGCTGTTTTTT.

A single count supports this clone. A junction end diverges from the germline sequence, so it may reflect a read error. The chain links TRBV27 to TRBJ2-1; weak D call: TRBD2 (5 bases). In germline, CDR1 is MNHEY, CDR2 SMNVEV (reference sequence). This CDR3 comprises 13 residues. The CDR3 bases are TGTGTCAGCGGCTCTCCCGATGGTAATGAGCAGTTCTTC. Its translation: CVSGSPDGNEQFF.

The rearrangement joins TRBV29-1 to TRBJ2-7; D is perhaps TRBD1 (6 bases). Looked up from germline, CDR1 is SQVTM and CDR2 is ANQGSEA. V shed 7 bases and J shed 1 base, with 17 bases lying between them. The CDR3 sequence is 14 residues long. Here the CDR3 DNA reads TGCAGCGCATCCGACAGGTTCTTTTCCTACGAGCAGTACTTC. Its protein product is CSASDRFFSYEQYF.

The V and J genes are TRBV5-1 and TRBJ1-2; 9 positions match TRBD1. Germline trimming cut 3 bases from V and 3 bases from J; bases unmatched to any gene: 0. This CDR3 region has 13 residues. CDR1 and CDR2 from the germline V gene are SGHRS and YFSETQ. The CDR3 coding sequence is TGCGCCAGCAGCTGGGACAGGGACTATGGCTACACCTTC. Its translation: CASSWDRDYGYTF.

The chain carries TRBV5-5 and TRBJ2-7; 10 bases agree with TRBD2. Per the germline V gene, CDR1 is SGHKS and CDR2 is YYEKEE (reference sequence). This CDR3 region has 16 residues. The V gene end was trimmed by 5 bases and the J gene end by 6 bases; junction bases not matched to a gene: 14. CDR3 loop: CASRSLGAGGPPEQYF. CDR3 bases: TGTGCCAGCAGGTCGTTGGGAGCGGGGGGGCCTCCCGAGCAGTACTTC. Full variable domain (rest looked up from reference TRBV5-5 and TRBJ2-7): DAGVTQSPTHLIKTRGQQVTLRCSPISGHKSVSWYQQVLGQGPQFIFQYYEKEERGRGNFPDRFSARQFPNYSSELNVNALLLGDSALYLCASRSLGAGGPPEQYFGPGTRLTVT.

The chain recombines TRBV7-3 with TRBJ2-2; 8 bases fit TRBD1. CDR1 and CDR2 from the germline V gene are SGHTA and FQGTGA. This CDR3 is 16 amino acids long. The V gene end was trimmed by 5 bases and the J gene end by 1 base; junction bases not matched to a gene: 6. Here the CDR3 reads CASSVSGTGNTGELFF. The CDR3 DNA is TGTGCCAGCAGCGTCTCCGGGACAGGGAACACCGGGGAGCTGTTTTTT.

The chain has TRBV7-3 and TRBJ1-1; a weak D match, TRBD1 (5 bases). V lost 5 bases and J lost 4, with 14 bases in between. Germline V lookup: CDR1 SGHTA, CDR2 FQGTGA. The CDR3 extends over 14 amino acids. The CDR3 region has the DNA TGTGCCAGCAGCCCGGCGGAGGGGAGCACTGAAGCTTTCTTT. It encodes CASSPAEGSTEAFF. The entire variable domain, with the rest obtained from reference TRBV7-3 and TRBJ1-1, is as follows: GAGVSQTPSNKVTEKGKYVELRCDPISGHTALYWYRQSLGQGPEFLIYFQGTGAADDSGLPNDRFFAVRPEGSVSTLKIQRTERGDSAVYLCASSPAEGSTEAFFGQGTRLTVV.

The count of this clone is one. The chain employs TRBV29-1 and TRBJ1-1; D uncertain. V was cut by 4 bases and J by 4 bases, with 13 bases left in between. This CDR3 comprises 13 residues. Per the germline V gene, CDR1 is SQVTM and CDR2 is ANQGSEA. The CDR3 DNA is TGCAGCGTTGTTGCCATCGCCGGCACTGAAGCTTTCTTT. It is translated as CSVVAIAGTEAFF. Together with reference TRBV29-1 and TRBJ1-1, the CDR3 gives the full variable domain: SAVISQKPSRDICQRGTSLTIQCQVDSQVTMMFWYRQQPGQSLTLIATANQGSEATYESGFVIDKFPISRPNLTFSTLTVSNMSPEDSSIYLCSVVAIAGTEAFFGQGTRLTVV.

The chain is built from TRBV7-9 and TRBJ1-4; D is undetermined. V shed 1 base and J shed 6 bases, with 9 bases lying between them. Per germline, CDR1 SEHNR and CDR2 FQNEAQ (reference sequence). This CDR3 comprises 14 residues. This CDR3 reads CASSLGHGDEKLFF. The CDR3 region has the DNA TGTGCCAGCAGCTTAGGTCACGGAGATGAAAAACTGTTTTTT.

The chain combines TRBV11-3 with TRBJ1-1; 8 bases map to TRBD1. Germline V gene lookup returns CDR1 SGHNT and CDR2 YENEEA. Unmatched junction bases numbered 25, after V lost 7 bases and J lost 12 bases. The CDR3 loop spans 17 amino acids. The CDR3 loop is CASTSSPPPSTGEASFF. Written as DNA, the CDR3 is TGTGCCAGCACCTCCTCCCCCCCTCCCTCGACAGGGGAAGCATCTTTCTTT.

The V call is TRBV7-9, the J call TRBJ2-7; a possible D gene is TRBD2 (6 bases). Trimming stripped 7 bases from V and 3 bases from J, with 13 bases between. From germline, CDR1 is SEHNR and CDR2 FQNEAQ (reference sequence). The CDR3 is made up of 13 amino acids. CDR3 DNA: TGTGCCAGCATGCGGGACTCAATCTACGAGCAGTACTTC. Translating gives CASMRDSIYEQYF.